This T cell receptor beta chain emerged from a study of long-term antiretroviral therapy in people with HIV. This clone was seen a handful of times. The CDR3 length is 14 residues. V was pared by 2 bases and J by 7 bases, with 9 bases of the junction left unmatched. Germline V gene sequence: CDR1 SGHDT, CDR2 YYEEEE. It was version v3.0 of the immunoSEQ assay that was run at survey level. Profiled with immunoSEQ multiplex PCR; TCRdb holds only in-frame clones, not every one. Of tens of thousands of clones listed, under 90% are singletons. This specimen was unsorted PBMCs, taken 2.4 to 2.5 years after starting antiretroviral therapy. This TCR derives from a middle-aged man with HIV. The chain couples TRBV5-6 to TRBJ2-7, with 7 positions matching TRBD2. The CDR3 sequence is CASSLLAPDGEQYF. In DNA form, the CDR3 reads TGTGCCAGCAGCTTACTAGCGCCTGACGGGGAGCAGTACTTC.